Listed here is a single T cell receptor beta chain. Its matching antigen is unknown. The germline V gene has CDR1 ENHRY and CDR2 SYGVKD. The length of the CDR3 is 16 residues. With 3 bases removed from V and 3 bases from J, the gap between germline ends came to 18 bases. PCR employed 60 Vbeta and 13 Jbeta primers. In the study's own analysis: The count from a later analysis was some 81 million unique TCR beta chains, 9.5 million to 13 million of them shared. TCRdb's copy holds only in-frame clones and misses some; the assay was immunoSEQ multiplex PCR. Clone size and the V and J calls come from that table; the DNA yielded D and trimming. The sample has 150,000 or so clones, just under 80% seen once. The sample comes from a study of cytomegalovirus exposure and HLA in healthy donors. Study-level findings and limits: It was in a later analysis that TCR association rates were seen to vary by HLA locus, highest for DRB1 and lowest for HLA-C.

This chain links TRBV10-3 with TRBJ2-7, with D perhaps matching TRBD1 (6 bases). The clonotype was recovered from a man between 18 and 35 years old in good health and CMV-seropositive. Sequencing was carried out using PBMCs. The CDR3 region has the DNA TGTGCCATCAGTGACCCGAGGAAGGGACAAAGCTACGAGCAGTACTTC. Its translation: CAISDPRKGQSYEQYF.